This TCR beta chain was captured by sequencing in a study of blood T cell repertoires in COVID-19. Across the whole study: COVID-19 samples collected from the United States, Italy and Spain covered acute and convalescent phases. The analysed material was cDNA or gDNA that came from T cells, B-cell-depleted T cells, or PBMCs.

Germline CDR1 MNHNS, CDR2 SASEGT. The CDR3 runs to 14 residues. Deletions cut 2 bases from V and 5 bases from J, with 10 bases between. In the original workflow: Estimated nucleated cell counts came from reference gene primer amplification. TCRdb keeps only in-frame clones here, not all; method: immunoSEQ multiplex PCR. The D gene and trimming were derived from the DNA, and the V and J assignments and clone size from that table. The sample shows about 210,000 clones, around nine tenths of them seen only once. The chain recombines TRBV6-1 with TRBJ1-5; tentative D call: TRBD1 (5 bases). Material for sequencing was peripheral blood. The TCR originated in a woman aged 40 to 49 with acute or convalescent COVID-19. Here the CDR3 DNA reads TGTGCCAGCAGTGAAAACAGGAGGGATCAGCCCCAGCATTTT. Encoded protein: CASSENRRDQPQHF.